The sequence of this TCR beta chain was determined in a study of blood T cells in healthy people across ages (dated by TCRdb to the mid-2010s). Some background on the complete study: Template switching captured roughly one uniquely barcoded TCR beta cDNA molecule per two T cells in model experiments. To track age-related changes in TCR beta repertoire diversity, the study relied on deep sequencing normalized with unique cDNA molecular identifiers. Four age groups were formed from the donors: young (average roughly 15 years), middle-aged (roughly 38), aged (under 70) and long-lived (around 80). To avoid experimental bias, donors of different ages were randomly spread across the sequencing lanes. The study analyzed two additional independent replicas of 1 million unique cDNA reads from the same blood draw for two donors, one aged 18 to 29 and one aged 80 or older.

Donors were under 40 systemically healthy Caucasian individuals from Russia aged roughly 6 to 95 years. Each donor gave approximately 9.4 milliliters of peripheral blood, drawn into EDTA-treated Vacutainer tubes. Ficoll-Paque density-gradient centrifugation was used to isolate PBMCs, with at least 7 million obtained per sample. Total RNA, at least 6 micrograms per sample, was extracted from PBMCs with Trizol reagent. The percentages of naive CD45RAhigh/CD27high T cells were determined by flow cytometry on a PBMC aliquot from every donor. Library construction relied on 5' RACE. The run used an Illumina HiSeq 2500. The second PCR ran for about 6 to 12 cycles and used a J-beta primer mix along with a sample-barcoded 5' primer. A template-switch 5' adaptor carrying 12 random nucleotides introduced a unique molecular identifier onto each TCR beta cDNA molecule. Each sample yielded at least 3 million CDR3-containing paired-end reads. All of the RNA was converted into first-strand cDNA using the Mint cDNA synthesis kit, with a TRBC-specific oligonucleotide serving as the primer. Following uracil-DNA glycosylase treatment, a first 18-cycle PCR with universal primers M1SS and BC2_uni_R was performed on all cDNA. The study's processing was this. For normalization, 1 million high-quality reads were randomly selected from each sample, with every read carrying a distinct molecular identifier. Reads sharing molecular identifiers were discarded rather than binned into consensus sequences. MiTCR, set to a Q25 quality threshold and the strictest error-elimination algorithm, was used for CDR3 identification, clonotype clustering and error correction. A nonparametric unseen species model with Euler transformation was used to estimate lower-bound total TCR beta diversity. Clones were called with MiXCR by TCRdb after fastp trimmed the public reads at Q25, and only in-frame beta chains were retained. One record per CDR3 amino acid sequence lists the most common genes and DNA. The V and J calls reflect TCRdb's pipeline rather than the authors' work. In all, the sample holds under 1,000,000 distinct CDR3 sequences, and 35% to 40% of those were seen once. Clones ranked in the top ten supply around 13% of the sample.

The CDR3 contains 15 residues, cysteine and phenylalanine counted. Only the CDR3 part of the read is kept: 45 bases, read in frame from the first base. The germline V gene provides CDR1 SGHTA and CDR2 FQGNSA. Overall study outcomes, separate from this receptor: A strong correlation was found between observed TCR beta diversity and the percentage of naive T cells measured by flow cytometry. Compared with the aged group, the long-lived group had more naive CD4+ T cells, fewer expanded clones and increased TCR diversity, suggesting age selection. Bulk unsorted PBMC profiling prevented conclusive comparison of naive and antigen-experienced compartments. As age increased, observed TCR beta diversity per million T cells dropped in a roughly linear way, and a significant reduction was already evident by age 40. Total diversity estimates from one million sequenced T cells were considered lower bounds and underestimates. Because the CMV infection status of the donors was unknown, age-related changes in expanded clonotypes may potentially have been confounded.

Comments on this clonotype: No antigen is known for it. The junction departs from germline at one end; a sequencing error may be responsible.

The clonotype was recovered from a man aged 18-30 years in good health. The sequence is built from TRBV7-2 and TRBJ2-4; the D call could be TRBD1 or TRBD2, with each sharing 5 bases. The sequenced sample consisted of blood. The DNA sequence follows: TGTGCCGGCAGCTTAACCGGGACAGCCAAAAACATTCAGTACTTC. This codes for CAGSLTGTAKNIQYF.